One and the same sample provided the 21 T cell receptor beta chains below, sequenced in a study of CD8 T cells in ankylosing spondylitis listed by TCRdb under 2017. Receptor amplification or capture employed 5' RACE. The run used an Illumina HiSeq 2500. TCRdb cleaned the public reads at Q25 with fastp, built clones with MiXCR and kept in-frame beta chains. Every CDR3 protein is listed once, alongside the most common genes and DNA of its rows. For this sample there are 120,000 to 150,000 distinct CDR3 sequences; 7.5% to 9.5% appear just once. Roughly 8% of the sample is taken by the ten largest. What was sequenced was synovial fluid, either unsorted or a sorted T cell fraction (not recorded which). These receptors were taken from a male donor with ankylosing spondylitis.

In its sample, this clonotype was seen a few times. The chain employs TRBV6-5 and TRBJ1-2; 7 bases are shared with TRBD1. Germline loops: CDR1 MNHEY, CDR2 SVGAGI. This CDR3 is built from 14 residues. Losses at the gene ends were 5 bases for V and 7 bases for J; bases not matched to a gene: 10. The DNA of the CDR3 is TGTGCCAGCAGTACTATGGACAGGCCGATTGGCTACACCTTC. It encodes CASSTMDRPIGYTF.

This clonotype has a count of ten or more. CDR3 DNA: TGCGCCAGCAGCCAAGGGCTAGCCCACCACGAGCAGTACTTC. Translation gives CASSQGLAHHEQYF. The chain uses TRBV4-3 and TRBJ2-7; D might be TRBD2 (5 bases). This CDR3 region has 14 residues. The V and J ends lost 1 base and 5 bases respectively, with 12 bases between them. Germline values: CDR1 LGHNA, CDR2 YSLEER.

This clonotype came up many times. The rearrangement uses TRBV20-1 and TRBJ2-7, with D unclear. CDR3 length: 11 amino acids. Germline lookup yields CDR1 DFQATT and CDR2 SNEGSKA (reference sequence). V shed 5 bases and J shed 2 bases, with 7 bases lying between them. The CDR3 DNA follows: TGCAGTGCTCACGGCACCTACGAGCAGTACTTC. Translating it yields CSAHGTYEQYF.

This clonotype was seen many times. The V call is TRBV5-1, the J call TRBJ2-2; possibly TRBD1 for D (5 bases). CDR3 length: 16 amino acids. The germline CDR1 and CDR2 sequences are SGHRS and YFSETQ. V was clipped by 0 bases and J by 1 base, with 10 bases between them. The CDR3 nucleotides are TGCGCCAGCAGCTTGGGACAGATCTTGAACACCGGGGAGCTGTTTTTT. The encoded protein is CASSLGQILNTGELFF.

The chain couples TRBV5-5 to TRBJ2-5; D gene uncertain. V was shortened by 4 bases and J by 5 bases, with 6 bases between the two germline ends. CDR3 length: 11 amino acids. Germline V gene lookup returns CDR1 SGHKS and CDR2 YYEKEE (reference sequence). The DNA of the CDR3 is TGTGCCAGCAGCGTTGGGGAGACCCAGTACTTC. The encoded protein is CASSVGETQYF.

In its sample, this clonotype was seen many times. The gene calls are TRBV11-1 and TRBJ2-3; TRBD2 matches 7 bases. The CDR3 has 16 residues. Trimming cost V 1 base and J 7 bases; bases outside gene matches: 11. CDR1 and CDR2 (germline): SGHAT, FQDESV (reference sequence). The CDR3 here is CASSLEWRAGTHTQYF. As DNA, the CDR3 is TGTGCCAGCAGCTTAGAGTGGCGAGCGGGGACGCATACGCAGTATTTT.

This clonotype was recorded at least ten times. One end of the junction is discordant with germline, which a read error may explain. The rearrangement links TRBV7-7 to TRBJ2-5; TRBD1 matches at 8 bases. The CDR3 runs 14 residues. Germline values: CDR1 SSHAT, CDR2 FNYEAQ (reference sequence). As DNA, the CDR3 is TGTGCTAGCAGCCCAGGAGGACAGGGAGAGACCCAGTACTTC. Its protein is CASSPGGQGETQYF.

This clonotype was picked up a small number of times. The chain links TRBV6-2 or TRBV6-3 to TRBJ2-7; 12 nucleotides line up with TRBD1. This CDR3 has 13 amino acids. V dropped 8 bases and J dropped 7; count of bases not matched to a gene: 6. The germline V gene encodes CDR1 MNHEY and CDR2 SVGEGT. The CDR3 nucleotides are TGTGCCAGCGCGGGACAGGGGGCGAGTGAGCAGTACTTC. It encodes CASAGQGASEQYF.

This clonotype rates as medium-sized. This chain links TRBV7-2 with TRBJ2-1, with TRBD2 matching 8 bases. This CDR3 has 15 amino acids. Per the germline V gene, CDR1 is SGHTA and CDR2 is FQGNSA. V shed 5 bases and J 0 bases; nucleotides not matched to a gene: 3. The CDR3 DNA follows: TGTGCCAGCAGCCCGAGCGGGAGCTCCTACAATGAGCAGTTCTTC. Translation gives CASSPSGSSYNEQFF.

This clonotype has only a few counts. The chain carries TRBV10-3 and TRBJ2-2, with D hard to call. Germline CDR1 is ENHRY and CDR2 is SYGVKD. This CDR3 region has 13 residues. V lost 4 bases, J lost 1 base, and 4 bases lay in between. The CDR3 DNA follows: TGTGCCATCAGTGCAGGGAACACCGGGGAGCTGTTTTTT. Residues: CAISAGNTGELFF.

This chain connects TRBV24-1 to TRBJ1-2; D uncertain. Trimming removed 4 bases at V and 9 bases at J, with 8 bases between. Germline V gives CDR1 KGHDR, CDR2 SFDVKD. This CDR3 comprises 11 residues. The CDR3 spells CATSDGVSYTF. CDR3 nucleotide sequence: TGTGCCACCAGTGACGGGGTTAGCTACACCTTC.

The chain has TRBV20-1 and TRBJ2-7, with 7 bases that match TRBD2. In germline, CDR1 is DFQATT, CDR2 SNEGSKA (reference sequence). This CDR3 is built from 13 residues. The V and J ends lost 4 bases and 7 bases, in that order; junction bases with no gene match: 10. The CDR3 bases are TGCAGTGCTATTAGGGTCAGAGCGGGGGAGCAGTACTTC. This encodes CSAIRVRAGEQYF.

V usage is TRBV11-3 and J usage is TRBJ2-7, with TRBD2 identical over 8 bases. Germline V lookup: CDR1 SGHNT, CDR2 YENEEA. The J segment lost 3 bases and the V segment lost 3 bases, leaving 7 bases of the junction unmatched. This CDR3 is built from 15 residues. CDR3 in DNA: TGTGCCAGCAGCTTCCTAAGCGGGAGTAGCTACGAGCAGTACTTC. Translated, it gives CASSFLSGSSYEQYF.

This clonotype appeared a single time. The V and J genes are TRBV7-2 and TRBJ2-1; D possibly corresponds to TRBD1 (6 bases). The CDR3 runs to 15 residues. Germline V lookup: CDR1 SGHTA, CDR2 FQGNSA. V gave up 3 bases and J gave up 2 bases, with 11 bases separating them. For the CDR3, the DNA is TGTGCCAGCAGCTTGGACAGTCTACCCTACAATGAGCAGTTCTTC. It codes for CASSLDSLPYNEQFF.

By share of the sample, this clonotype is medium-sized. The J gene is TRBJ2-7, the V gene TRBV18, with D perhaps matching TRBD1 (6 bases). This CDR3 region has 16 residues. With 3 bases removed from V and 4 bases from J, the gap between germline ends came to 19 bases. From germline, CDR1 is KGHSH and CDR2 LQKENI. This CDR3 reads CASSPMIGDITYEQYF. In nucleotides, the CDR3 is TGTGCCAGCTCACCGATGATTGGGGACATAACTTACGAGCAGTACTTC. The whole variable domain, filled in from reference TRBV18 and TRBJ2-7, reads NAGVMQNPRHLVRRRGQEARLRCSPMKGHSHVYWYRQLPEEGLKFMVYLQKENIIDESGMPKERFSAEFPKEGPSILRIQQVVRGDSAAYFCASSPMIGDITYEQYFGPGTRLTVT.

This clonotype came up many times. V gene TRBV5-1 combines with J gene TRBJ2-7; D may be TRBD2 (6 bases). Per germline, CDR1 SGHRS and CDR2 YFSETQ. The CDR3 consists of 12 residues. The germline V and J ends were trimmed by 5 bases and 5 bases, with 11 bases remaining between them. The CDR3 nucleotides are TGCGCCAGCAGTGGAGGGCCCCACGAGCAGTACTTC. Its protein is CASSGGPHEQYF.

This chain connects TRBV5-1 to TRBJ2-2; unclear D gene. V was shortened by 0 bases and J by 3 bases, with 3 bases between the two germline ends. The CDR3 has 13 amino acids. Per germline, CDR1 SGHRS and CDR2 YFSETQ. This chain's CDR3 is CASSLEYTGELFF. CDR3 nucleotide sequence: TGCGCCAGCAGCTTGGAATACACCGGGGAGCTGTTTTTT.

This clonotype showed up many times. The V gene is TRBV7-2, the J gene TRBJ2-3; 8 bases match TRBD1. The germline V gene encodes CDR1 SGHTA and CDR2 FQGNSA. V trimming: 7 bases; J trimming: 2 bases; junction bases outside the gene matches: 8. The CDR3 spans 15 residues. In nucleotides, the CDR3 is TGTGCCAGCACCACCGACAGGGGTTACACAGATACGCAGTATTTT. Its translation is CASTTDRGYTDTQYF. Together with reference TRBV7-2 and TRBJ2-3, the CDR3 gives the full variable domain: GAGVSQSPSNKVTEKGKDVELRCDPISGHTALYWYRQSLGQGLEFLIYFQGNSAPDKSGLPSDRFSAERTGGSVSTLTIQRTQQEDSAVYLCASTTDRGYTDTQYFGPGTRLTVL.

The table lists this clonotype with many counts. V is TRBV12-3 or TRBV12-4 and J is TRBJ1-2; D not certain. V lost 1 base and J 7 bases, leaving 7 bases between the germline ends. The CDR3 extends over 12 amino acids. CDR3 coding DNA: TGTGCCAGCAGTTTAGAGGGTATTGGCTACACCTTC. Translating it yields CASSLEGIGYTF.

This clonotype was observed many times. The rearrangement uses TRBV28 and TRBJ1-2; TRBD1 might be the D (6 bases). V was cut by 4 bases and J by 2 bases, with 11 bases left in between. The germline V gene encodes CDR1 MDHEN and CDR2 SYDVKM. The CDR3 is 14 amino acids. In DNA, the CDR3 is TGTGCCAGCAGTTCTCCTCAGGGGAACTATGGCTACACCTTC. It yields the protein CASSSPQGNYGYTF.

The chain combines TRBV20-1 with TRBJ1-2; TRBD1 matches at 7 bases. This CDR3 is built from 14 residues. Germline V gene data show CDR1 as DFQATT and CDR2 as SNEGSKA (reference sequence). V was pared by 0 bases and J by 7 bases, with 8 bases of the junction left unmatched. DNA for the CDR3: TGCAGTGCTAGAGAGGGAGACAGGGAGAGTGGCTACACCTTC. Encoded protein: CSAREGDRESGYTF.